This T cell receptor beta chain derives from a study of shared clonotypes between healthy human individuals. Method: immunoSEQ multiplex PCR; TCRdb's copy keeps in-frame clones and lacks some. The sample lists 550,000 to 850,000 clones, over 55% occurring once. This clone appeared a single time. CDR1 and CDR2 (germline): SGHRS, YFSETQ. Trimming pared 0 bases from V and 4 bases from J, leaving 14 bases between. The CDR3 consists of 15 residues. The chain has TRBV5-1 and TRBJ2-7; possible D gene TRBD1, 6 bases. The TCR comes from a woman aged 25 to 45 in good health. The sample was memory CD4+ T cells sorted from blood. Regarding subset: CD45RA-negative fraction. The CDR3 sequence: CASSLDVTGPYEQYF. The CDR3 DNA is TGCGCCAGCAGCTTGGACGTGACAGGCCCGTACGAGCAGTACTTC.